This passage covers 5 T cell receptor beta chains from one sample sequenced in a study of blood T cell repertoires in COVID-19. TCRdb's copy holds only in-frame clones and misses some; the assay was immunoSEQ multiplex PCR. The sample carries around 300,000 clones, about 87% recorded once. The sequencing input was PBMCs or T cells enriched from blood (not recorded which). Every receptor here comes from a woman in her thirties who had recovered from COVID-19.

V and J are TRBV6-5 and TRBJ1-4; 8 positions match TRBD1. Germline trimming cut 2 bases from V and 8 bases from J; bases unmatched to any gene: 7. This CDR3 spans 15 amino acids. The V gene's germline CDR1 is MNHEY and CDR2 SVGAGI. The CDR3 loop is CASSYTRTGTEKLFF. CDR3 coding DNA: TGTGCCAGCAGTTACACAAGGACAGGGACCGAAAAACTGTTTTTT.

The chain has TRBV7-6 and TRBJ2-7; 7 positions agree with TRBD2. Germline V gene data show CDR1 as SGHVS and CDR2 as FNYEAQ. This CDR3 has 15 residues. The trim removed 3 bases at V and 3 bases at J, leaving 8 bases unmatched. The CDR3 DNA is TGTGCCAGCAGCTTCCGGGACGGGGGGAACTACGAGCAGTACTTC. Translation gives CASSFRDGGNYEQYF. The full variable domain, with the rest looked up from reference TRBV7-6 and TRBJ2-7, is GAGVSQSPRYKVTKRGQDVALRCDPISGHVSLYWYRQALGQGPEFLTYFNYEAQQDKSGLPNDRFSAERPEGSISTLTIQRTEQRDSAMYRCASSFRDGGNYEQYFGPGTRLTVT.

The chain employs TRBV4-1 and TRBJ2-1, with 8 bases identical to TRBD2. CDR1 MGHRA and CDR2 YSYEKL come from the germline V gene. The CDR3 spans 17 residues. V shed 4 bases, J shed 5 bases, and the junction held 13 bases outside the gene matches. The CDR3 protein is CASSRILGSGGNNEQFF. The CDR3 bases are TGCGCCAGCAGCCGGATTTTAGGGAGCGGGGGTAACAATGAGCAGTTCTTC.

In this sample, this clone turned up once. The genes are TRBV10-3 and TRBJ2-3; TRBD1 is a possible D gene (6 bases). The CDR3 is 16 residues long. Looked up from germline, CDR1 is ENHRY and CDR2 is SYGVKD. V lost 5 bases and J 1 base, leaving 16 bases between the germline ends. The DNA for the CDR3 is TGTGCCATCAGTTATATCCCAGGGGCGGGCACAGATACGCAGTATTTT. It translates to CAISYIPGAGTDTQYF.

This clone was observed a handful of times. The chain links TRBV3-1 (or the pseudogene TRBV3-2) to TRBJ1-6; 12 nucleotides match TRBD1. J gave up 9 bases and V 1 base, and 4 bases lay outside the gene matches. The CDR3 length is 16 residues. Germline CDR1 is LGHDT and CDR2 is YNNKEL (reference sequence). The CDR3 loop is CASSQGGQGAGSPLHF. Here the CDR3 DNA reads TGTGCCAGCAGCCAAGGGGGACAGGGGGCGGGTTCACCCCTCCACTTT.